This T cell receptor beta chain is drawn from a study of T cell clonality in common variable immunodeficiency. Of CVID subjects, about 15 were female and approximately 31 male, mean age roughly 37. Some clones are missing from TCRdb's copy, which holds only in-frame ones; the method was immunoSEQ multiplex PCR. The sample shows more than 30,000 clones, none of them appearing just once. Study conclusions and caveats: Patient heterogeneity in the CVID cohort limited correlations between repertoire features and clinical complications. Fewer deletions and N-nucleotide insertions were reportedly seen in common variable immunodeficiency TCR beta sequences.

The germline V gene encodes CDR1 LNHDA and CDR2 SQIVND (reference sequence). The CDR3 loop spans 17 amino acids. Between the trimmed V and J ends, which lost 1 base and 1 base, there was a span of 14 bases. Remarks on this clone: What it binds is not known. The read ends 3 residues shy of where the CDR3 ends; the end is completed using the germline J gene.

The clonotype was recovered from a human donor with common variable immunodeficiency. The chain joins TRBV19 to TRBJ1-5, with D maybe TRBD1 (5 bases). Sequenced: peripheral blood mononuclear cells. The covered CDR3 bases are TGTGCCAGTAGTATAGTACGGACCAAGGGGAGCAATCAGCCC. Its translation is CASSIVRTKGSNQP. The entire CDR3 sequence reads CASSIVRTKGSNQPQHF. Using reference TRBV19 and TRBJ1-5 for the parts outside the CDR3, the full variable domain is DGGITQSPKYLFRKEGQNVTLSCEQNLNHDAMYWYRQDPGQGLRLIYYSQIVNDFQKGDIAEGYSVSREKKESFPLTVTSAQKNPTAFYLCASSIVRTKGSNQPQHFGDGTRLSIL.